This T cell receptor (beta chain) was identified in a study of CD8 T cells in Susac syndrome. In germline, CDR1 is LNHDA, CDR2 SQIVND (reference sequence). The length of the CDR3 is 11 residues. V shed 3 bases and J shed 8 bases, with 5 bases lying between them. Sequencing of TCR beta was performed on blood CD8+ T cells and on blood CD4+ T cells. Negative isolation yielded CD4+ and CD8+ T cells, and FACS enriched TEMRA cells. Reverse transcription of about 0.5 to 1 ug RNA was carried out with random hexamers. Amplification of TCR beta CDR3 by immunoSEQ multiplex PCR spanned 54 Vbeta and 13 Jbeta. One entry per CDR3 protein results from TCRdb running MiXCR on the immunoSEQ multiplex PCR reads. The repertoire includes about 280,000 distinct CDR3 sequences, roughly 85% of them detected once, and over 0.1% sits in the top ten.

This receptor was taken from a human donor with multiple sclerosis. This chain joins TRBV19 and TRBJ2-1; D is unclear. What was sequenced was CD8+ T cells from PBMCs. The CDR3 spells CASSMGYEQFF. As DNA, the CDR3 is TGTGCCAGTAGTATGGGGTATGAGCAGTTCTTC.